The sequence of this TCR beta chain was determined in a study of OX40 agonist ivuxolimab in advanced cancers. Study as a whole: Ivuxolimab, which is an agonistic anti-OX40 (CD134) antibody, was administered to the patients. Whole-study results and caveats: Averaging showed that CD8+ T cells had more expanded clones than CD4+ did.

TCRdb's copy holds only in-frame clones and misses some; the assay was immunoSEQ multiplex PCR. The data show roughly 71,000 clones, about 88% seen once. About this clone: The antigen remains undetermined.

The origin of this receptor is an adult with an advanced solid tumor such as melanoma, head and neck, liver or kidney cancer. The starting material was CD4+ or CD8+ T cells sorted from blood, obtained in a trial of the OX40 agonist ivuxolimab.

The CDR3 protein is CASSQGWDTQYF. The CDR3 coding sequence is TGTGCCAGCAGCCAAGGCTGGGATACGCAGTATTTT. The V gene is TRBV14, the J gene TRBJ2-3, with no clear D. The CDR3 consists of 12 residues. Germline V gives CDR1 SGHDN, CDR2 FVKESK. The V gene lost 1 base and the J gene lost 6 bases, with 5 bases spanning the gap.